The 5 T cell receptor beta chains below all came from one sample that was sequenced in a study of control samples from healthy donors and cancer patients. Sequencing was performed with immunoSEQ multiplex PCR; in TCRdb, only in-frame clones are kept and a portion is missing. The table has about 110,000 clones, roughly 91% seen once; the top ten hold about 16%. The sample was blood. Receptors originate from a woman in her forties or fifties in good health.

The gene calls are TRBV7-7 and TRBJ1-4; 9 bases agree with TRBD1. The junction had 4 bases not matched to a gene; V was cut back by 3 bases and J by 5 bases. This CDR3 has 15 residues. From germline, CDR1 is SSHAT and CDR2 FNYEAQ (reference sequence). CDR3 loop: CASSLGQGGNEKLFF. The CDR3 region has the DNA TGTGCCAGCAGCTTGGGACAGGGAGGCAATGAAAAACTGTTTTTT.

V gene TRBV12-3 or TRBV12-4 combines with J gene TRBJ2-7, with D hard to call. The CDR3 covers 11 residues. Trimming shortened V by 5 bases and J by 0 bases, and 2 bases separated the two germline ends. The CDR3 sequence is CASSHSYEQYF. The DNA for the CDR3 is TGTGCCAGCAGTCACTCCTACGAGCAGTACTTC.

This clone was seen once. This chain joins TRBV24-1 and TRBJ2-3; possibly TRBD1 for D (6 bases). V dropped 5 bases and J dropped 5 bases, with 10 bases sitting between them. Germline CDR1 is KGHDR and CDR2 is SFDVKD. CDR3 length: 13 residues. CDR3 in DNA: TGTGCCACCAGTGTTACAGGGTTAGATACGCAGTATTTT. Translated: CATSVTGLDTQYF.

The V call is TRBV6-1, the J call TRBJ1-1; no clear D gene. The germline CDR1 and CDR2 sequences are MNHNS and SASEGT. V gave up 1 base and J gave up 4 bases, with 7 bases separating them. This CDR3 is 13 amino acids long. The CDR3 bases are TGTGCCAGCAGTGAAGACTCGGGCACTGAAGCTTTCTTT. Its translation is CASSEDSGTEAFF.

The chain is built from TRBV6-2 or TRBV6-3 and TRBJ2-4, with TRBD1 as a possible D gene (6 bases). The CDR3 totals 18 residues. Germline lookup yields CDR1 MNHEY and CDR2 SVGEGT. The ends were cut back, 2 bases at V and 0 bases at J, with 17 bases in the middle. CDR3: CASSYLPDRPLAKNIQYF. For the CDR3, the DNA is TGTGCCAGCAGTTACCTCCCTGACAGGCCCCTAGCCAAAAACATTCAGTACTTC.